A selection of T cell receptor beta chains follows, all from one sample in a study of T-cell reconstitution after alpha-beta-depleted transplantation in children. TCRdb reprocessed the PCR reads with MiXCR, giving one entry per CDR3 protein. The sample yields 420,000 or so distinct CDR3 sequences, about 11% seen once. This specimen was PBMCs from the stem cell graft donor, taken from the stem cell graft. The receptors here all came from a human donor who donated a stem cell graft to a child with acute myeloid leukemia. Both conserved end residues are part of each CDR3. D genes are given only for firm matches. Size values are once, few and many counts, or a class for expanded clones, and some rows have none.

TRBD2,few,TRBV5-4,TRBJ2-5,CASSLSLAGAETQYF,TGTGCCAGCAGCTTGTCGTTAGCGGGAGCGGAGACCCAGTACTTC
NA,many,TRBV12-3/TRBV12-4,TRBJ2-1,CASSPAPLHEQFF,TGTGCCAGCAGCCCCGCTCCCCTCCATGAGCAGTTCTTC
NA,few,TRBV10-3,TRBJ2-2,CAISESRGDTGELFF,TGTGCCATCAGTGAGTCCCGGGGAGACACCGGGGAGCTGTTTTTT
NA,NA,TRBV6-5,TRBJ1-2,CASSYSSGRPYGYTF,TGTGCCAGCAGTTACTCGAGCGGCAGGCCCTATGGCTACACCTTC
NA,many,TRBV12-3/TRBV12-4,TRBJ2-2,CASSLPGTGELFF,TGTGCCAGCAGTTTGCCCGGGACAGGGGAGCTGTTTTTT
NA,NA,TRBV4-1,TRBJ2-1,CASSQDKSDYNEQFF,TGCGCCAGCAGCCAAGATAAGTCGGACTACAATGAGCAGTTCTTC
TRBD1,many,TRBV20-1,TRBJ1-2,CSARTRQGSDYGYTF,TGCAGTGCTAGAACTCGACAGGGATCCGACTATGGCTACACCTTC
TRBD1,NA,TRBV3-1,TRBJ2-6,CASSQARGQAYSGANGLTF,TGTGCCAGCAGCCAAGCGCGAGGACAGGCATACTCTGGGGCCAACGGCCTGACTTTC
TRBD1,NA,TRBV25-1,TRBJ1-1,CASSADRVQVNTEAFF,TGTGCCAGCAGTGCCGACAGGGTACAGGTGAACACTGAAGCTTTCTTT
NA,NA,TRBV7-2,TRBJ1-3,CASSPNRGNTIYF,TGTGCCAGCAGCCCGAACAGAGGAAACACCATATATTTT
NA,NA,TRBV6-2/TRBV6-3,TRBJ2-6,CASSSSGAGANVLTF,TGTGCCAGCAGTTCGTCAGGGGCTGGGGCCAACGTCCTGACTTTC
NA,few,TRBV20-1,TRBJ2-1,CSATIRNSYNEQFF,TGCAGTGCTACCATACGGAACTCCTACAATGAGCAGTTCTTC
NA,NA,TRBV6-2/TRBV6-3,TRBJ2-3,CASSYSNQGYDTQYF,TGTGCCAGCAGTTACTCGAACCAGGGGTACGATACGCAGTATTTT
TRBD1,few,TRBV7-2,TRBJ2-5,CASSSRQGAGETQYF,TGTGCCAGCAGCTCCCGACAGGGGGCGGGGGAGACCCAGTACTTC
TRBD1,many,TRBV6-1,TRBJ2-4,CASSAPTGMRKNIQYF,TGTGCCAGCAGTGCCCCGACAGGGATGAGGAAAAACATTCAGTACTTC
NA,many,TRBV25-1,TRBJ1-5,CASSEHRLGQPQHF,TGTGCCAGCAGTGAACACAGGTTGGGTCAGCCCCAGCATTTT
NA,few,TRBV6-1,TRBJ2-5,CASSGSGTQETQYF,TGTGCCAGCAGTGGATCCGGGACCCAAGAGACCCAGTACTTC
NA,few,TRBV20-1,TRBJ2-3,CSAVASFMEGTQYF,TGCAGTGCTGTGGCTAGTTTTATGGAGGGTACGCAGTATTTT
TRBD2,few,TRBV5-1,TRBJ2-1,CASSLSSGLSYNEQFF,TGCGCCAGCAGCTTATCTAGCGGATTATCCTACAATGAGCAGTTCTTC
NA,NA,TRBV20-1,TRBJ2-7,CSARASEAETYEQYF,TGCAGTGCTAGAGCCAGCGAAGCGGAGACCTACGAGCAGTACTTC
NA,many,TRBV5-1,TRBJ2-4,CASSPGGGLAKNIQYF,TGCGCCAGCAGTCCGGGTGGGGGCCTAGCCAAAAACATTCAGTACTTC
TRBD2,NA,TRBV2,TRBJ2-3,CASCFGTSGRPDGTDTQYF,TGTGCCAGCTGTTTTGGGACTAGCGGGAGGCCTGACGGGACAGATACGCAGTATTTT
NA,NA,TRBV6-5,TRBJ1-5,CPSSYWTENQPQHF,TGTCCCAGCAGTTACTGGACAGAGAATCAGCCCCAGCATTTT
NA,NA,TRBV10-3,TRBJ2-4,CAISESSDQNIQYF,TGTGCCATCAGTGAGTCATCGGATCAAAACATTCAGTACTTC
NA,NA,TRBV12-3/TRBV12-4,TRBJ2-2,CASSPPLAQPGELFF,TGTGCCAGCAGTCCCCCCTTGGCCCAGCCCGGGGAGCTGTTTTTT
NA,NA,TRBV30,TRBJ2-1,CAEGTNNNEQFF,TGTGCCGAAGGGACCAATAACAATGAGCAGTTCTTC
NA,NA,TRBV20-1,TRBJ2-5,CSATAFLVGETQYF,TGCAGTGCCACCGCCTTCTTAGTGGGAGAGACCCAGTACTTC
NA,many,TRBV5-1,TRBJ2-2,CASSVLGGHNTGELFF,TGCGCCAGCAGCGTCTTAGGGGGTCACAACACCGGGGAGCTGTTTTTT
TRBD2,NA,TRBV6-5,TRBJ2-1,CASSYSGLAGRNEQFF,TGTGCCAGCAGTTACTCGGGTCTAGCGGGGCGCAATGAGCAGTTCTTC
NA,few,TRBV27,TRBJ2-1,CASRVGVPLSEQFF,TGTGCCAGCCGAGTGGGAGTACCCCTTTCTGAGCAGTTCTTC
NA,NA,TRBV4-3,TRBJ2-7,CASSQAERAYEQYF,TGCGCCAGCAGCCAAGCGGAGCGGGCCTACGAGCAGTACTTC
NA,many,TRBV6-5,TRBJ1-3,CASSYAFSGNTIYF,TGTGCCAGCAGTTACGCATTCTCTGGAAACACCATATATTTT
TRBD1,few,TRBV20-1,TRBJ2-7,CSARRTGYEQYF,TGCAGTGCTAGGAGGACAGGGTACGAGCAGTACTTC
NA,many,TRBV20-1,TRBJ2-2,CSARSMTGELFF,TGCAGTGCTAGAAGTATGACCGGGGAGCTGTTTTTT
NA,NA,TRBV6-5,TRBJ2-3,CASSYEVAGTQYF,TGTGCCAGCAGTTACGAGGTCGCTGGGACGCAGTATTTT
NA,NA,TRBV7-9,TRBJ2-7,CASSPWDGYEQYF,TGTGCCAGCAGCCCGTGGGACGGGTACGAGCAGTACTTC
NA,many,TRBV27,TRBJ2-1,CASSSPGSYNEQFF,TGTGCCAGCAGTTCCCCCGGGAGCTACAATGAGCAGTTCTTC
NA,NA,TRBV6-1,TRBJ1-1,CASRGMTDGGTEAFF,TGTGCCAGCAGGGGCATGACAGATGGGGGAACTGAAGCTTTCTTT
NA,NA,TRBV7-2,TRBJ2-7,CASSLVPGPTYEQYF,TGTGCCAGCAGCTTAGTGCCAGGGCCAACCTACGAGCAGTACTTC
NA,many,TRBV20-1,TRBJ2-5,CSASPRDVQETQYF,TGCAGTGCTAGTCCCCGGGACGTTCAAGAGACCCAGTACTTC
TRBD1,NA,TRBV6-5,TRBJ2-5,CASSYSNYRGRETQYF,TGTGCCAGCAGTTACTCGAATTACAGGGGCAGGGAGACCCAGTACTTC
NA,few,TRBV4-2,TRBJ2-1,CASSQDWDGRGGEQFF,TGTGCCAGCAGCCAAGATTGGGACGGGCGAGGAGGTGAGCAGTTCTTC
TRBD2,few,TRBV6-4,TRBJ2-1,CASSDLAGSSYNEQFF,TGTGCCAGCAGTGACCTAGCGGGGAGCTCCTACAATGAGCAGTTCTTC
NA,NA,TRBV10-3,TRBJ2-1,CAISDPTRYNEQFF,TGTGCCATCAGTGACCCGACTAGATACAATGAGCAGTTCTTC
NA,many,TRBV7-3,TRBJ2-2,CASSLTGTGTGELFF,TGTGCCAGCAGCCTAACAGGGACTGGCACCGGGGAGCTGTTTTTT
TRBD2,few,TRBV7-4,TRBJ2-3,CASSPSGGGPTDTQYF,TGTGCCAGCAGCCCTTCGGGGGGGGGGCCCACAGATACGCAGTATTTT
NA,few,TRBV12-3/TRBV12-4,TRBJ2-1,CASRSLRSSYNEQFF,TGTGCCAGCAGAAGCCTTAGGAGCTCCTACAATGAGCAGTTCTTC
TRBD2,NA,TRBV23-1,TRBJ2-7,CASSKGLAGGSAYEQYF,TGCGCCAGCAGTAAAGGACTAGCGGGAGGATCAGCCTACGAGCAGTACTTC
NA,few,TRBV6-5,TRBJ1-1,CASSYSNQRAEAFF,TGTGCCAGCAGTTACTCGAATCAACGGGCTGAAGCTTTCTTT
TRBD2,NA,TRBV5-1,TRBJ2-2,CASSPGLAGGPYTGELFF,TGCGCCAGCAGCCCGGGACTAGCGGGGGGGCCTTACACCGGGGAGCTGTTTTTT
NA,many,TRBV5-6,TRBJ2-3,CASSLGQTLTDTQYF,TGTGCCAGCAGCTTGGGACAAACCCTCACAGATACGCAGTATTTT
NA,NA,TRBV5-6,TRBJ2-1,CASSARVSYNEQFF,TGTGCCAGCAGCGCCCGTGTGTCCTACAATGAGCAGTTCTTC
TRBD1,few,TRBV7-2,TRBJ2-2,CASGRTGGSGELFF,TGTGCCAGCGGGCGGACAGGGGGGAGCGGGGAGCTGTTTTTT
TRBD2,many,TRBV5-1,TRBJ2-2,CASRASGRKTGELFF,TGCGCCAGCAGGGCTAGCGGGAGGAAAACCGGGGAGCTGTTTTTT